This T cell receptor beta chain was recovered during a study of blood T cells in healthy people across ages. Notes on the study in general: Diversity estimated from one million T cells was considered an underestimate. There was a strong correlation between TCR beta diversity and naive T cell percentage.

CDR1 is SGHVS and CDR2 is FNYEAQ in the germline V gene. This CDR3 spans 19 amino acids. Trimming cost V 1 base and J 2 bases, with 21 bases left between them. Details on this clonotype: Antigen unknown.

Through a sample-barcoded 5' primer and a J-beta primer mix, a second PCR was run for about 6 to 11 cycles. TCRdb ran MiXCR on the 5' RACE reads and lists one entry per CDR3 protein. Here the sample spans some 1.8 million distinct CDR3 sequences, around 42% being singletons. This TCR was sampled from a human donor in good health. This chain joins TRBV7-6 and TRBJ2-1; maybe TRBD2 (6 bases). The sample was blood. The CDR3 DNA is TGTGCCAGCAGCTTAGTACTCGGCGGCGGGGCCCAGACCTACAATGAGCAGTTCTTC. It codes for CASSLVLGGGAQTYNEQFF.